This is a list of T cell receptor beta chains from one sample in a study of cytomegalovirus exposure and HLA in healthy donors. Profiling relied on immunoSEQ multiplex PCR, and the TCRdb table lists in-frame clones only, not all of them. The data contain 100,000 to 150,000 clones, around 74% of them singletons. Sequenced material: PBMCs. The source of these receptors is a woman aged 50 to 65 in good health and CMV-seropositive. CDR3s include the opening cysteine and the closing phenylalanine or tryptophan. D genes are given only for firm matches. The size entry is marked missing in some rows and otherwise reads once, few, many or a size class.

J | V | size | D | DNA | CDR3
TRBJ2-7 | TRBV5-6 | NA | NA | TGTGCCAGCAGCTTGGAGGTTTCGGAGGGCAGGCGCTACGAGCAGTACTTC | CASSLEVSEGRRYEQYF
TRBJ2-3 | TRBV7-9 | NA | NA | TGTGCCAGCAGCCTGCTCGGTGGGCCCACAGATACGCAGTATTTT | CASSLLGGPTDTQYF
TRBJ2-1 | TRBV29-1 | NA | TRBD1 | TGCAGCGCCGACAGGGGACTCCTCCACAACAATGAGCAGTTCTTC | CSADRGLLHNNEQFF
TRBJ2-3 | TRBV6-1 | NA | NA | TGTGCCAGCAGAAGGCGGGGCCCCACAGATACGCAGTATTTT | CASRRRGPTDTQYF
TRBJ1-5 | TRBV7-2 | NA | NA | TGTGCCAGCAGCTTATACAGCCAGCCCCAGCATTTT | CASSLYSQPQHF
TRBJ1-5 | TRBV2 | NA | NA | TGTGCCAGCGGGGGGAGTCAGCCCCAGCATTTT | CASGGSQPQHF
TRBJ1-1 | TRBV6-6 | NA | NA | TGTGCCACCGGGGGATTCACTGAAGCTTTCTTT | CATGGFTEAFF
TRBJ2-1 | TRBV7-8 | once | NA | TGTGCCAGCAGCTTGCTAGGAAGCTCCTACAATGAGCAGTTCTTC | CASSLLGSSYNEQFF
TRBJ1-6 | TRBV19 | NA | NA | TGTGCCAGTAAGTCTCTCGGTCGGAGGCACTCACCCCTCCACTTT | CASKSLGRRHSPLHF
TRBJ2-3 | TRBV9 | NA | TRBD2 | TGTGCCAGCAGCACCCTAGCGGGGGCCACAGATACGCAGTATTTT | CASSTLAGATDTQYF
TRBJ1-2 | TRBV6-6 | NA | NA | TGTGCCAGCAGTTACCGGGAGGATAACTATGGCTACCCCTTC | CASSYREDNYGYPF
TRBJ2-2 | TRBV19 | NA | NA | TGTGCCAGTAGTGTCGCGACTAGGTCCCTAGGGACCGGGGAGCTGTTTTTT | CASSVATRSLGTGELFF
TRBJ2-7 | TRBV5-6 | NA | TRBD1 | TGTGCCAGCAACCCCACGGGACAGGGTTACGAGCAGTACTTC | CASNPTGQGYEQYF
TRBJ2-1 | TRBV11-3 | NA | TRBD1 | TGTGCCAGCAGCTTAGTGGGACAGGGGGGTTACAATGAGCAGTTCTTC | CASSLVGQGGYNEQFF
TRBJ1-1 | TRBV6-1 | NA | NA | TGTGCCAGCAGTCGGGCGGGGGCAAATACTGAAGCTTTCTTT | CASSRAGANTEAFF
TRBJ1-2 | TRBV5-1 | NA | NA | TGCGCCAGCAGCTTGGAAGCGGCGGATTATGGCTACACCTTC | CASSLEAADYGYTF
TRBJ2-7 | TRBV7-6 | NA | NA | TGTGCCAGCAGCTTAGACCCCAGCTCCTACGAGCAGTACTTC | CASSLDPSSYEQYF
TRBJ1-5 | TRBV6-1 | NA | TRBD1 | TGTGCCAGCAGCCGGGACAGGTCTCAGCCCCAGCATTTT | CASSRDRSQPQHF
TRBJ2-3 | TRBV5-4 | many | TRBD2 | TGTGCCAGCAGCTGGGGGGTAGCGGGGGGCTCAGATACGCAGTATTTT | CASSWGVAGGSDTQYF
TRBJ2-7 | TRBV11-3 | NA | TRBD2 | TGTGCCATCAGCGGGGGCGGGTACGAGCAGTACTTC | CAISGGGYEQYF
TRBJ2-7 | TRBV2 | NA | TRBD1 | TGTGCCAGCACCGCCCCGGGACAGGTCCCCTACGAGCAGTACTTC | CASTAPGQVPYEQYF
TRBJ1-2 | TRBV29-1 | NA | NA | TGCAGCGTTGAAGATCGGGATGGCTACACCTTC | CSVEDRDGYTF
TRBJ1-6 | TRBV5-1 | NA | NA | TGCGCCAGCAGCTTGGCAGGACTTCATAATTCACCCCTCCACTTT | CASSLAGLHNSPLHF
TRBJ2-7 | TRBV29-1 | NA | NA | TGCAGCGTTGCGTCTACAGCCTACGAGCAGTACTTC | CSVASTAYEQYF
TRBJ1-4 | TRBV18 | NA | NA | TGTGCCAGCTCGGGCATCAGGGCACCTAATGAAAAACTGTTTTTT | CASSGIRAPNEKLFF
TRBJ2-7 | TRBV11-2 | once | NA | TGTGCCAGCAGCCCTGGACAGAGGCCCTCCTACGAGCAGTACTTC | CASSPGQRPSYEQYF
TRBJ2-2 | TRBV29-1 | NA | NA | TGCAGCGTTGCGGGGAGGAGGACCGGGGAGCTGTTTTTT | CSVAGRRTGELFF
TRBJ1-2 | TRBV6-1 | NA | NA | TGTGCCAGCTATAGGGTCAGGGGCTATGGCTACACCTTC | CASYRVRGYGYTF
TRBJ1-2 | TRBV6-4 | NA | NA | TGTGCCAGCAGTGACGCGGGCGGAGGTTCTGGCTACACCTTC | CASSDAGGGSGYTF
TRBJ2-5 | TRBV6-6 | few | NA | TGTGCCAGCAGCCGAGGGGGTTATGAAGGAGAGACCCAGTACTTC | CASSRGGYEGETQYF
TRBJ2-1 | TRBV14 | NA | NA | TGTGCCAGCAGCCTTGGCCTCGGGACCTACAATGAGCAGTTCTTC | CASSLGLGTYNEQFF
TRBJ2-4 | TRBV19 | NA | NA | TGTGCCAGTAGAAGCAGGTTAGCCAAAAACATTCAGTACTTC | CASRSRLAKNIQYF
TRBJ1-1 | TRBV7-2 | NA | NA | TGTGCCAGCAGCTTAGGCGGGGGAAAGAACACTGAAGCTTTCTTT | CASSLGGGKNTEAFF
TRBJ1-1 | TRBV5-6 | NA | NA | TGTGCCAGCAGGCGGGGAGGGCTCGACACTGAAGCTTTCTTT | CASRRGGLDTEAFF
TRBJ2-7 | TRBV7-9 | few | NA | TGTGCCAGCAGCTTAGGTTCGTCTGAGCAGTACTTC | CASSLGSSEQYF
TRBJ1-5 | TRBV19 | NA | TRBD1 | TGTGCCAGTAGGGGGACAGCCGCCTGGGACCCCCATTTT | CASRGTAAWDPHF
TRBJ2-3 | TRBV7-2 | once | TRBD2 | TGTGCCAGCAGCCCTCCGTCAATAGCGGGGGGGCATACGCAGTATTTT | CASSPPSIAGGHTQYF
TRBJ2-5 | TRBV7-9 | once | TRBD2 | TGTGCCAGCAGCTTAGGGGAGGGGATAGAGACCCAGTACTTC | CASSLGEGIETQYF
TRBJ1-5 | TRBV19 | NA | NA | TGTGCCAGTACCCCAGGGAGGCAGCCCCAGCATTTT | CASTPGRQPQHF
TRBJ2-6 | TRBV18 | NA | TRBD1 | TGTGCCAGCTCACCGGGACAGTGGGGAGTTGGAGGATGGTCTGGGGCCAACGTCCTGACTTTC | CASSPGQWGVGGWSGANVLTF
TRBJ2-3 | TRBV5-1 | NA | NA | TGCGCCAGCTGCTCAGTCGGGGTTCCCACAGATACGCAGTATTTT | CASCSVGVPTDTQYF
TRBJ2-1 | TRBV9 | NA | NA | TGTGCCAGCAGCATTTTAACAGGGGGGGCCGATGAGCAGTTCTTC | CASSILTGGADEQFF
TRBJ1-5 | TRBV29-1 | NA | NA | TGCAGCGTGGGACCCGGGGGTAATCAGCCCCAGCATTTT | CSVGPGGNQPQHF
TRBJ1-2 | TRBV10-3 | NA | NA | TGTGCCATCAGTGAGTCCCAGGGGCCGTCTAACACCTTC | CAISESQGPSNTF
TRBJ1-6 | TRBV6-1 | NA | NA | TGTGCCAGCAGTGCGGGGGGGACACCCCTCCACTTT | CASSAGGTPLHF